These 18 T cell receptor beta chains originate from one sample sequenced in a study of cytomegalovirus exposure and HLA in healthy donors. PCR was performed using 60 Vbeta and 13 Jbeta primers. Libraries were prepared by immunoSEQ multiplex PCR; TCRdb keeps only in-frame clonotypes and omits some of them. Here the sample spans 120,000 or so clones, about 80% being singletons. Sequencing was carried out using PBMCs. The origin of the receptors is a female donor in good health and CMV-seropositive.

The chain employs TRBV4-3 and TRBJ2-1, with a weak D call TRBD2 (5 bases). Trimming left V 4 bases short and J 9 bases short, with 10 bases between. Looked up from germline, CDR1 is LGHNA and CDR2 is YSLEER. This CDR3 region has 12 residues. Written as DNA, the CDR3 is TGCGCCAGCAGCCCCGGGATCGGTGAGCAGTTCTTC. Encoded protein: CASSPGIGEQFF.

The chain combines TRBV6-5 with TRBJ2-2; TRBD1 might be the D (6 bases). V was trimmed by 8 bases and J by 7 bases, leaving 11 bases between them. The germline CDR1 and CDR2 sequences are MNHEY and SVGAGI. This CDR3 has 12 residues. Written as DNA, the CDR3 is TGTGCCAGCTACAGGGCTGGCGGGGAGCTGTTTTTT. Translation: CASYRAGGELFF.

The chain links TRBV19 to TRBJ2-1; 8 nucleotides agree with TRBD1. The V and J ends lost 4 bases and 4 bases, in that order; junction bases with no gene match: 9. This CDR3 has 16 residues. Looked up from germline, CDR1 is LNHDA and CDR2 is SQIVND (reference sequence). CDR3 in DNA: TGTGCCAGTAGTAGGGGATCCGGGACAGGTTACAATGAGCAGTTCTTC. Translated, it gives CASSRGSGTGYNEQFF.

The chain carries TRBV29-1 and TRBJ1-1, with 8 nucleotides matching TRBD1. V was clipped by 7 bases and J by 1 base; unmatched bases: 5. The CDR3 totals 13 residues. Germline V gives CDR1 SQVTM, CDR2 ANQGSEA. CDR3 in amino acids: CSAPGTGNTEAFF. DNA of the CDR3: TGCAGCGCTCCCGGGACAGGGAACACTGAAGCTTTCTTT.

This clone was detected once. CDR3 nucleotides: TGTGCCAGCAGCTTGGCTGACAGGGGGCGGCGAGAGACCCAGTACTTC. This translates into CASSLADRGRRETQYF. V and J are TRBV5-4 and TRBJ2-5, with 10 bases matching TRBD1. CDR1 is SGHNT, CDR2 YYREEE, per germline (reference sequence). V lost 0 bases, J lost 4 bases, and 6 bases stayed unmatched. There are 16 residues in the CDR3.

This rearrangement joins TRBV6-5 to TRBJ1-1, with D tentatively TRBD1 (5 bases). Germline V gene lookup returns CDR1 MNHEY and CDR2 SVGAGI. V shed 5 bases and J shed 0 bases, with 13 bases lying between them. The CDR3 totals 15 residues. The CDR3 region is CASSLIDSLNTEAFF. CDR3 bases: TGTGCCAGCAGTCTTATAGACAGCTTGAACACTGAAGCTTTCTTT.

V gene TRBV5-4 combines with J gene TRBJ1-3; no definite D call. V was shortened by 0 bases and J by 3 bases, with 7 bases between the two germline ends. The CDR3 has 14 residues. Germline V lookup: CDR1 SGHNT, CDR2 YYREEE (reference sequence). CDR3 sequence (DNA): TGTGCCAGCAGCTTGGACTCCCTTGGAAACACCATATATTTT. Its protein is CASSLDSLGNTIYF. Variable domain in full (rest from reference TRBV5-4 and TRBJ1-3): ETGVTQSPTHLIKTRGQQVTLRCSSQSGHNTVSWYQQALGQGPQFIFQYYREEENGRGNFPPRFSGLQFPNYSSELNVNALELDDSALYLCASSLDSLGNTIYFGEGSWLTVV.

The rearrangement uses TRBV6-5 and TRBJ2-7, with D tentatively TRBD2 (5 bases). The CDR3 has 13 residues. V was pared by 6 bases and J by 1 base, with 10 bases between. The germline V gene has CDR1 MNHEY and CDR2 SVGAGI. The CDR3 bases are TGTGCCAGCAGATTGAGAGGGTCCTACGAGCAGTACTTC. Protein: CASRLRGSYEQYF.

The rearrangement joins TRBV7-2 to TRBJ2-1; D is possibly TRBD2 (6 bases). CDR1 and CDR2 from the germline V gene are SGHTA and FQGNSA. CDR3 size: 15 residues. Trimming stripped 5 bases from V and 2 bases from J, with 13 bases between. The CDR3 loop reads CASSPTRGTYNEQFF. Here the CDR3 DNA reads TGTGCCAGCAGCCCGACTAGAGGGACCTACAATGAGCAGTTCTTC.

The chain uses TRBV4-1 and TRBJ2-5, with 12 bases matching TRBD2. V shed 1 base, J shed 0 bases, and the junction held 6 bases outside the gene matches. Germline V gene sequence: CDR1 MGHRA, CDR2 YSYEKL. The CDR3 has 18 residues. CDR3 DNA: TGCGCCAGCAGCCAAGGACTTAGGACTAGCGGGGACCAAGAGACCCAGTACTTC. The encoded protein is CASSQGLRTSGDQETQYF.

The gene calls are TRBV7-3 and TRBJ2-3; TRBD1 agrees at 10 bases. This CDR3 region has 14 residues. Germline V gives CDR1 SGHTA, CDR2 FQGTGA. Losses at the gene ends were 5 bases for V and 4 bases for J; bases not matched to a gene: 3. The CDR3 region is CASSTGTGADTQYF. The DNA for the CDR3 is TGTGCCAGCAGCACCGGGACAGGGGCAGATACGCAGTATTTT.

The rearrangement uses TRBV5-1 and TRBJ2-5; 8 bases agree with TRBD1. After removal of 4 bases from V and 5 bases from J, the junction contained 7 bases not matched to a gene. This CDR3 is 14 amino acids long. Germline V gives CDR1 SGHRS, CDR2 YFSETQ. Written as DNA, the CDR3 is TGCGCCAGCAGCCCGGACAGGGTTTGGGAGACCCAGTACTTC. This encodes CASSPDRVWETQYF.

The rearrangement links TRBV7-9 to TRBJ1-1; unclear D gene. V was cut by 1 base and J by 1 base, with 7 bases left in between. CDR1 SEHNR and CDR2 FQNEAQ come from the germline V gene (reference sequence). The length of the CDR3 is 14 residues. The DNA of the CDR3 is TGTGCCAGCAGCTTAGGAAGCGCGAACACTGAAGCTTTCTTT. It is translated as CASSLGSANTEAFF.

J is TRBJ1-5 and V is TRBV4-1, with a tentative D call TRBD1 (6 bases). The CDR3 totals 15 residues. V lost 4 bases and J 2 bases, leaving 12 bases between the germline ends. Germline CDR1 reads MGHRA; CDR2 reads YSYEKL. The CDR3 sequence is CASSPHRVGNQPQHF. The CDR3 nucleotides are TGCGCCAGCAGCCCCCACAGGGTGGGCAATCAGCCCCAGCATTTT.

The chain recombines TRBV27 with TRBJ2-1; a weak D match, TRBD2 (5 bases). CDR3 length: 15 residues. Germline-derived CDR1 and CDR2 are MNHEY and SMNVEV (reference sequence). V was clipped by 2 bases and J by 3 bases, with 11 bases between them. The CDR3: CASSLAGSIYNEQFF. The DNA of the CDR3 is TGTGCCAGCAGTTTAGCGGGCTCGATCTACAATGAGCAGTTCTTC.

The rearrangement links TRBV28 to TRBJ1-1; perhaps TRBD1 as D (5 bases). Germline CDR1 MDHEN, CDR2 SYDVKM. The V and J ends lost 6 bases and 0 bases respectively, with 17 bases between them. The CDR3 covers 16 residues. The chain's CDR3 is CASSESGVVVNTEAFF. The CDR3 coding sequence is TGTGCCAGCAGCGAATCGGGGGTTGTGGTGAACACTGAAGCTTTCTTT.

Here the CDR3 reads CAWRRDREWHGYTF. CDR3 sequence (DNA): TGTGCCTGGAGAAGGGACAGGGAATGGCATGGCTACACCTTC. This sequence joins TRBV30 and TRBJ1-2; 9 positions match TRBD1. CDR1 is GTSNPN, CDR2 SVGIG, per germline (reference sequence). V was pared by 3 bases and J by 6 bases, with 8 bases of the junction left unmatched. This CDR3 is 14 amino acids long.

This chain connects TRBV2 to TRBJ1-5, with unresolved D. Trimming shortened V by 4 bases and J by 0 bases, and 10 bases separated the two germline ends. In germline, CDR1 is SNHLY, CDR2 FYNNEI. The CDR3 consists of 15 residues. The CDR3 DNA is TGTGCCAGCAGTGGACTTTGGGTTAGCAATCAGCCCCAGCATTTT. Protein sequence: CASSGLWVSNQPQHF. Complete variable domain (other parts from reference TRBV2 and TRBJ1-5): EPEVTQTPSHQVTQMGQEVILRCVPISNHLYFYWYRQILGQKVEFLVSFYNNEISEKSEIFDDQFSVERPDGSNFTLKIRSTKLEDSAMYFCASSGLWVSNQPQHFGDGTRLSIL.